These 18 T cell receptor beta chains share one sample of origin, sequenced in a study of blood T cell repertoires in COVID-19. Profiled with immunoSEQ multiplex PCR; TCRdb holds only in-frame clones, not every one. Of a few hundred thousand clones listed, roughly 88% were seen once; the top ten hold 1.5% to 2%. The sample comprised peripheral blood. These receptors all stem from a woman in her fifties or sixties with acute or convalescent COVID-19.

CDR3 DNA sequence: TGTGCCAGCAGTGAAGGTCCTTGGACTAGCGGGAATTCAGAGACCCAGTACTTC. Its translation: CASSEGPWTSGNSETQYF. The chain couples TRBV25-1 to TRBJ2-5, with 12 positions matching TRBD2. The CDR3 is made up of 18 amino acids. Germline values: CDR1 MGHDK, CDR2 SYGVNS. V was pared by 2 bases and J by 4 bases, with 11 bases of the junction left unmatched.

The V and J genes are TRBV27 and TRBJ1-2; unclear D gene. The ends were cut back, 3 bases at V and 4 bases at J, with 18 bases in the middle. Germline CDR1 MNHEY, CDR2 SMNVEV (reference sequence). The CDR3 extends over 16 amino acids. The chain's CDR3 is CASSLDPLGHLYGYTF. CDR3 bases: TGTGCCAGCAGTTTGGATCCCCTTGGGCACCTCTATGGCTACACCTTC.

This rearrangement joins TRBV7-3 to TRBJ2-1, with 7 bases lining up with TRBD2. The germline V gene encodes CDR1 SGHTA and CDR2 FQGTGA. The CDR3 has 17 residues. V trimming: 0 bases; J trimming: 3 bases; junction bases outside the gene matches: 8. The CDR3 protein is CASSLTSGGSFYNEQFF. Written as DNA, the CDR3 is TGTGCCAGCAGCTTAACGTCTGGCGGGAGCTTCTACAATGAGCAGTTCTTC.

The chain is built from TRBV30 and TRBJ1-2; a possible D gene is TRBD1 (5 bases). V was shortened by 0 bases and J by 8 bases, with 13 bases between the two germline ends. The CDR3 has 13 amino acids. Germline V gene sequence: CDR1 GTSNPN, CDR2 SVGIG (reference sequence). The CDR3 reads CAWSVRGVQGYTF. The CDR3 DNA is TGTGCCTGGAGTGTACGGGGGGTTCAAGGCTACACCTTC.

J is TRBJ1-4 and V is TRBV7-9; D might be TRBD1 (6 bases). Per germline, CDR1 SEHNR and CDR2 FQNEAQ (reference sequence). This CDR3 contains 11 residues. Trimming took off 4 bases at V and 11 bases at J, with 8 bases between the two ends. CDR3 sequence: CASSSGVKLFF. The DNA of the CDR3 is TGTGCCAGCAGCTCAGGGGTGAAACTGTTTTTT. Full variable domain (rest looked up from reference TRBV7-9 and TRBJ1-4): DTGVSQNPRHKITKRGQNVTFRCDPISEHNRLYWYRQTLGQGPEFLTYFQNEAQLEKSRLLSDRFSAERPKGSFSTLEIQRTEQGDSAMYLCASSSGVKLFFGSGTQLSVL.

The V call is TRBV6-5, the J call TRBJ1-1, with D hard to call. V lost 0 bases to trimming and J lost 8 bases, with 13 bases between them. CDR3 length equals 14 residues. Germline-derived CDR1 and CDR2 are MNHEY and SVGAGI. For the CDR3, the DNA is TGTGCCAGCAGTTACTCGAGCGGGTTGATGGAAGCTTTCTTT. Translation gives CASSYSSGLMEAFF.

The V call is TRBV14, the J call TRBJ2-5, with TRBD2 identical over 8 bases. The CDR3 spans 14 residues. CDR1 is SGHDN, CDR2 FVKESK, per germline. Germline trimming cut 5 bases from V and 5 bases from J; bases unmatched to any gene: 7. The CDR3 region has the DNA TGTGCCAGCAGCAAATTAGCGGGACGGGAGACCCAGTACTTC. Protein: CASSKLAGRETQYF. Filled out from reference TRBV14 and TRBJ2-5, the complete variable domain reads EAGVTQFPSHSVIEKGQTVTLRCDPISGHDNLYWYRRVMGKEIKFLLHFVKESKQDESGMPNNRFLAERTGGTYSTLKVQPAELEDSGVYFCASSKLAGRETQYFGPGTRLLVL.

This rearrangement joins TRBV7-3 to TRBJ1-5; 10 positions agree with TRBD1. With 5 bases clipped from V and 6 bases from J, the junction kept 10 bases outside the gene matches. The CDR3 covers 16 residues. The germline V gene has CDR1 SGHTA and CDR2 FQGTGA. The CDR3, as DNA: TGTGCCAGCAGCACACACCTGGGACAGGGGACTCAGCCCCAGCATTTT. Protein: CASSTHLGQGTQPQHF. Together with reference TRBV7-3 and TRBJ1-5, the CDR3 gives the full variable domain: GAGVSQTPSNKVTEKGKYVELRCDPISGHTALYWYRQSLGQGPEFLIYFQGTGAADDSGLPNDRFFAVRPEGSVSTLKIQRTERGDSAVYLCASSTHLGQGTQPQHFGDGTRLSIL.

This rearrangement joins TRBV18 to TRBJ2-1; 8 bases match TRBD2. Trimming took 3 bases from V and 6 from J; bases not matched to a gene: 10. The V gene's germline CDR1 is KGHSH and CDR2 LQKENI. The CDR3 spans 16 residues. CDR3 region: CASSPLSGRLSNEQFF. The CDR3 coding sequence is TGTGCCAGCTCACCGCTAAGCGGGAGATTGAGCAATGAGCAGTTCTTC.

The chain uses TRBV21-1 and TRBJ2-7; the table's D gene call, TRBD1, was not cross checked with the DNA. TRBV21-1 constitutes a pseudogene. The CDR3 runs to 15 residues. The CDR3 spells CASTNHETGAYEQYF. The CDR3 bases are TGTGCCAGCACCAACCATGAGACAGGGGCCTACGAGCAGTACTTC.

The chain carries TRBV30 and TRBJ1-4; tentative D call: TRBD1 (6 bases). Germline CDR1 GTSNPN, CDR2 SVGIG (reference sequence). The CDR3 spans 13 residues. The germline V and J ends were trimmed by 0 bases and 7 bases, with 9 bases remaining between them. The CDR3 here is CAWSVVRGEKLFF. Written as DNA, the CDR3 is TGTGCCTGGAGTGTAGTCAGGGGTGAAAAACTGTTTTTT.

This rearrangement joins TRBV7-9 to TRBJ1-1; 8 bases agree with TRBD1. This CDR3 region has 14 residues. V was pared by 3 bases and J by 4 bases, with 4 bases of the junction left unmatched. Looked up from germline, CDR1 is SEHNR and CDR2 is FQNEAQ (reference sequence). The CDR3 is CASSFGQGRTEAFF. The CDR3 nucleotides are TGTGCCAGCAGCTTCGGACAGGGTCGCACTGAAGCTTTCTTT.

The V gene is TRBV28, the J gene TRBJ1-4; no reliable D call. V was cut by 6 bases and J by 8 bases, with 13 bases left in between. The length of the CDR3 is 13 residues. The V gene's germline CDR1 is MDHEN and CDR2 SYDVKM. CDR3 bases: TGTGCCAGCAGACAGACCCCCGCCGAAAAACTGTTTTTT. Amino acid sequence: CASRQTPAEKLFF.

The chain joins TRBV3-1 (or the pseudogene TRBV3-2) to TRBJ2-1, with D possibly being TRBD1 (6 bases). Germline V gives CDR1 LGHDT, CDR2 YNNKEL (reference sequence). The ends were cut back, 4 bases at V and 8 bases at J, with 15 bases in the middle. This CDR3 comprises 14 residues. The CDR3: CASSPRDIRDEQFF. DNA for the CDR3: TGTGCCAGCAGCCCCCGGGACATAAGGGATGAGCAGTTCTTC.

CDR3 nucleotide sequence: TGTGCCAGCCTACTACGGACTGAAGCTTTCTTT. Protein product: CASLLRTEAFF. V usage is TRBV6-6 and J usage is TRBJ1-1; no definite D call. CDR3 length: 11 residues. CDR1 is MNHNY and CDR2 is SVGAGI in the germline V gene (reference sequence). Deletions cut 8 bases from V and 5 bases from J, with 9 bases between.

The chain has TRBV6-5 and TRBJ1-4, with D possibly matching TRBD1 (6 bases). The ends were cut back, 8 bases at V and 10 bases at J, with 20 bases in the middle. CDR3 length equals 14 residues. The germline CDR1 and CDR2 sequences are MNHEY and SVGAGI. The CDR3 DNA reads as TGTGCCAGCCGGGCACAGGGAATGGCTGGAAAACTGTTTTTT. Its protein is CASRAQGMAGKLFF.

CDR3 in amino acids: CSVVLIALGEQFF. As DNA, the CDR3 is TGCAGCGTTGTACTGATAGCACTGGGTGAGCAGTTCTTC. The chain combines TRBV29-1 with TRBJ2-1, with D unclear. V was cut by 4 bases and J by 9 bases, with 16 bases left in between. This CDR3 contains 13 residues. In germline, CDR1 is SQVTM, CDR2 ANQGSEA.

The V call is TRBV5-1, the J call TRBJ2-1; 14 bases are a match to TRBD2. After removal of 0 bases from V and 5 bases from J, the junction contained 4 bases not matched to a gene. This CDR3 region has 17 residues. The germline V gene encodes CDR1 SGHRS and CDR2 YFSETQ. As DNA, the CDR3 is TGCGCCAGCAGCTTGGCCCCGGGACTAGCGGGAGACAATGAGCAGTTCTTC. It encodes CASSLAPGLAGDNEQFF.